The count of the clone carrying this T cell receptor (beta chain) is one. The sample comes from a study of blood T cell repertoires in COVID-19. Overall study: The samples span acute and convalescent COVID-19 from the United States, Italy and Spain. T cells, B-cell-depleted T cells, or PBMCs provided the cDNA or gDNA that served as material.

Profiled with immunoSEQ multiplex PCR; TCRdb holds only in-frame clones, not every one. The table lists 100,000 to 150,000 clones, around 82% of them singletons. Specimen: peripheral blood. This receptor was taken from a woman aged 25 to 39 who had recovered from COVID-19.

CDR3 sequence: CSVEDQTEYEQYF. CDR3 nucleotides: TGCAGCGTTGAAGATCAAACGGAGTACGAGCAGTACTTC. The V and J genes are TRBV29-1 and TRBJ2-7; D unclear. V shed 0 bases and J shed 4 bases, with 10 bases lying between them. Germline CDR1 SQVTM, CDR2 ANQGSEA. The CDR3 has 13 amino acids.